These 5 T cell receptor beta chains came from one sample sequenced in a study of post-analysis software for immune sequencing data. Unique molecular identifiers were built into the TCR beta cDNA libraries. TCRdb passed the PCR reads through MiXCR, listing each CDR3 protein once. The data show about 820,000 distinct CDR3 sequences, 53% seen once. The antigens these receptors bind are not known. Whole-study findings and limits: Patients carried several TRBV segments more frequently than controls did, and TRBV5-6, TRBV5-1 and TRBV20-1 were among them.

Sequencing was performed on blood. These receptors originate from a girl aged 10 to 17 with multiple sclerosis.

The chain employs TRBV6-5 and TRBJ1-5, with 9 bases that match TRBD1. The CDR3 contains 18 residues. CDR1 and CDR2 (germline): MNHEY, SVGAGI. With V trimmed by 2 bases and J by 7 bases, 15 bases remained unmatched. CDR3 bases: TGTGCCAGCAGTTACCCTGTTCTGACAGGGGGTACGAAACAGCCCCAGCATTTT. Amino acids: CASSYPVLTGGTKQPQHF.

As regards this clonotype: The final CDR3 position lacks the conserved phenylalanine or tryptophan, pointing to a likely read error. The chain has TRBV29-1 and TRBJ2-1, with 9 bases fitting TRBD2. Germline CDR1 reads SQVTM; CDR2 reads ANQGSEA. The CDR3 has 14 residues. With 7 bases clipped from V and 9 bases from J, the junction kept 13 bases outside the gene matches. The CDR3 nucleotides are TGCAGCGGTCAAGGCGGGGGGGCGACGGGTGAGCAGTTCCTC. Residues: CSGQGGGATGEQFL.

The V gene is TRBV27, the J gene TRBJ2-4; 7 nucleotides line up with TRBD1. The CDR3 is 15 residues long. Germline trimming cut 5 bases from V and 4 bases from J; bases unmatched to any gene: 8. Germline CDR1 and CDR2: MNHEY and SMNVEV (reference sequence). CDR3 sequence: CASSPRDSTKNIQYF. The DNA for the CDR3 is TGTGCCAGCAGTCCCCGGGACAGCACAAAAAACATTCAGTACTTC.

In the case of this clonotype: A read error may produce the germline difference seen at one junction end. The chain combines TRBV3-1 with TRBJ2-7, with D uncertain. Germline CDR1 and CDR2: LGHDT and YNNKEL (reference sequence). The CDR3 covers 15 residues. The CDR3 region is CVSSQGRAAPYEQYF. The CDR3 DNA sequence: TGTGTCAGCAGCCAAGGTAGGGCTGCCCCCTACGAGCAGTACTTC.

The genes are TRBV30 and TRBJ1-6; 7 nucleotides line up with TRBD1. V lost 1 base to trimming and J lost 7 bases; unmatched junction nucleotides: 7. The CDR3 loop spans 15 amino acids. Looked up from germline, CDR1 is GTSNPN and CDR2 is SVGIG (reference sequence). CDR3 DNA sequence: TGTGCCTGGAGTGCCCGACAGGGAGGGAATTCACCCCTCCACTTT. Translated: CAWSARQGGNSPLHF.